Listed here are 19 T cell receptor beta chains from one sample, sequenced in a study of cytomegalovirus exposure and HLA in healthy donors. Vbeta (60) and Jbeta (13) primers were used in the PCR. Assay: immunoSEQ multiplex PCR; the TCRdb copy retains only in-frame clones and omits some. Of 200,000 to 250,000 clones in the sample, under 80% are singletons; the top ten hold approximately 1.9%. The sequenced material came from PBMCs. Receptors originate from a woman younger than 45 in good health and CMV-seronegative.

The chain carries TRBV10-1 and TRBJ2-2; TRBD1 might be the D (5 bases). Germline V gene data show CDR1 as WNHNN and CDR2 as SYGVQD (reference sequence). CDR3 length: 13 amino acids. V lost 7 bases and J 0 bases, leaving 6 bases between the germline ends. DNA of the CDR3: TGCGCCAGCACAGGGTCGAACACCGGGGAGCTGTTTTTT. It is translated as CASTGSNTGELFF.

The genes are TRBV19 and TRBJ2-1; D call uncertain. The CDR3 covers 14 residues. Germline-derived CDR1 and CDR2 are LNHDA and SQIVND (reference sequence). V was clipped by 3 bases and J by 1 base, with 7 bases between them. CDR3 DNA: TGTGCCAGTAGTATTCACAGTTCCTACAATGAGCAGTTCTTC. Translated, it gives CASSIHSSYNEQFF.

This clone was counted once. The chain joins TRBV6-5 to TRBJ2-7; 9 bases fit TRBD2. CDR1 and CDR2 (germline): MNHEY, SVGAGI. V was clipped by 6 bases and J by 5 bases; unmatched bases: 8. This CDR3 has 14 amino acids. This chain's CDR3 is CASRVIAGANEQYF. The CDR3 nucleotides are TGTGCCAGCAGGGTAATAGCGGGAGCGAACGAGCAGTACTTC.

This clone has just a few counts. The chain employs TRBV11-2 and TRBJ1-1; tentatively, D is TRBD1 (5 bases). CDR1 is SGHAT and CDR2 is FQNNGV in the germline V gene. This CDR3 spans 14 amino acids. V lost 4 bases and J lost 2, with 11 bases in between. The CDR3 spells CASSSRVANTEAFF. In nucleotides, the CDR3 is TGTGCCAGCAGCTCCAGGGTTGCCAACACTGAAGCTTTCTTT.

This clone showed up just a few times. The chain recombines TRBV5-4 with TRBJ2-1, with TRBD2 matching over 12 bases. This CDR3 has 16 residues. The trim removed 3 bases at V and 6 bases at J, leaving 7 bases unmatched. Germline loops: CDR1 SGHNT, CDR2 YYREEE (reference sequence). This CDR3 reads CASSSSGRVLGNEQFF. In DNA form, the CDR3 reads TGTGCCAGCAGCTCTAGCGGGAGGGTATTAGGCAATGAGCAGTTCTTC.

The CDR3: CASSTRNQPAYYGYTF. The DNA for the CDR3 is TGTGCCAGTAGTACTAGAAACCAGCCCGCGTACTATGGCTACACCTTC. The chain employs TRBV19 and TRBJ1-2, with unresolved D. The CDR3 covers 16 residues. V lost 4 bases and J lost 3, with 18 bases in between. The germline CDR1 and CDR2 sequences are LNHDA and SQIVND (reference sequence). The variable domain in full, with the rest retrieved from reference TRBV19 and TRBJ1-2, is DGGITQSPKYLFRKEGQNVTLSCEQNLNHDAMYWYRQDPGQGLRLIYYSQIVNDFQKGDIAEGYSVSREKKESFPLTVTSAQKNPTAFYLCASSTRNQPAYYGYTFGSGTRLTVV.

The rearrangement joins TRBV5-4 to TRBJ1-2; D might be TRBD1 (6 bases). V was shortened by 3 bases and J by 2 bases, with 17 bases between the two germline ends. Germline V CDR1 and CDR2: SGHNT, YYREEE (reference sequence). There are 16 residues in the CDR3. CDR3: CASSSPGQRSNYGYTF. CDR3 sequence (DNA): TGTGCCAGCAGCTCCCCAGGACAGCGATCGAACTATGGCTACACCTTC.

This sequence joins TRBV5-1 and TRBJ1-2; possible D gene TRBD1, 6 bases. The CDR3 covers 15 residues. Germline CDR1 reads SGHRS; CDR2 reads YFSETQ. V gave up 4 bases and J gave up 5 bases, with 18 bases separating them. This CDR3 reads CASSLFGGRAYGYTF. As DNA, the CDR3 is TGCGCCAGCAGCCTATTTGGGGGCAGGGCATATGGCTACACCTTC.

V and J are TRBV6-1 and TRBJ1-5, with 7 bases aligning to TRBD1. Germline V lookup: CDR1 MNHNS, CDR2 SASEGT. This CDR3 is built from 15 residues. V gave up 5 bases and J gave up 3 bases; unmatched junction bases: 7. Written as DNA, the CDR3 is TGTGCCAGCAGTTCGCTGACAGGGTACAATCAGCCCCAGCATTTT. Translating it yields CASSSLTGYNQPQHF.

The chain combines TRBV18 with TRBJ1-2; D remains unclear. The germline CDR1 and CDR2 sequences are KGHSH and LQKENI. The germline V and J ends were trimmed by 2 bases and 2 bases, with 6 bases remaining between them. This CDR3 is 13 amino acids long. CDR3 amino acids: CASSPTENYGYTF. The DNA of the CDR3 is TGTGCCAGCTCACCAACAGAGAACTATGGCTACACCTTC.

This clone has only a few counts. In DNA, the CDR3 is TGTGCCAGCAGACCCGGGGCCTACGAGCAGTACTTC. Protein: CASRPGAYEQYF. The rearrangement links TRBV11-2 to TRBJ2-7, with D tentatively TRBD2 (5 bases). Germline CDR1 SGHAT, CDR2 FQNNGV. The CDR3 consists of 12 residues. V gave up 6 bases and J gave up 2 bases, with 8 bases separating them.

This sequence joins TRBV9 and TRBJ2-7; 12 nucleotides line up with TRBD2. Looked up from germline, CDR1 is SGDLS and CDR2 is YYNGEE. After removal of 1 base from V and 4 bases from J, the junction contained 3 bases not matched to a gene. CDR3 length: 15 residues. The CDR3 DNA reads as TGTGCCAGCAGCGTAAGTGGACTAGCGGGGTACGAGCAGTACTTC. It is translated as CASSVSGLAGYEQYF. The whole variable domain, filled in from reference TRBV9 and TRBJ2-7, reads DSGVTQTPKHLITATGQRVTLRCSPRSGDLSVYWYQQSLDQGLQFLIQYYNGEERAKGNILERFSAQQFPDLHSELNLSSLELGDSALYFCASSVSGLAGYEQYFGPGTRLTVT.

V usage is TRBV5-6 and J usage is TRBJ2-5; 9 bases are a match to TRBD2. With V trimmed by 4 bases and J by 3 bases, 4 bases remained unmatched. CDR1 SGHDT and CDR2 YYEEEE come from the germline V gene. The CDR3 is 14 amino acids. CDR3 protein: CASSRTSVEETQYF. CDR3 DNA: TGTGCCAGCAGCCGGACTAGCGTCGAAGAGACCCAGTACTTC.

Worth noting for this clone: An end of the junction differs from the germline gene, which may be a read error. This chain links TRBV7-9 with TRBJ2-3, with D possibly being TRBD1 (6 bases). Germline V gene data show CDR1 as SEHNR and CDR2 as FQNEAQ (reference sequence). The CDR3 consists of 17 residues. Here the CDR3 reads CSSSSTPLGQTTDTQYF. In DNA, the CDR3 is TGTTCCAGCAGCTCGACCCCCCTCGGACAGACGACAGATACGCAGTATTTT.

The chain combines TRBV5-4 with TRBJ2-5, with TRBD1 as a possible D gene (5 bases). The J call may be in error: the DNA end matches TRBJ2-7 better. Germline V gene data show CDR1 as SGHNT and CDR2 as YYREEE (reference sequence). The CDR3 contains 15 residues. CDR3 DNA sequence: TGTGCCAGCAGCTTGGGTGGGGCCTTCGTCTACGAGCAGTACTTC. Its protein product is CASSLGGAFVYEQYF.

This chain links TRBV28 with TRBJ2-5; 9 nucleotides align to TRBD1. Germline loops: CDR1 MDHEN, CDR2 SYDVKM. The CDR3 extends over 14 amino acids. V lost 10 bases to trimming and J lost 2 bases; unmatched junction nucleotides: 8. The CDR3 region is CATSHRGRQETQYF. In DNA, the CDR3 is TGTGCCACCTCCCACAGGGGGCGGCAAGAGACCCAGTACTTC. The full variable domain, rest sourced from reference TRBV28 and TRBJ2-5, is DVKVTQSSRYLVKRTGEKVFLECVQDMDHENMFWYRQDPGLGLRLIYFSYDVKMKEKGDIPEGYSVSREKKERFSLILESASTNQTSMYLCATSHRGRQETQYFGPGTRLLVL.

The gene calls are TRBV6-1 and TRBJ1-6, with 8 bases fitting TRBD1. Trimming took 7 bases from V and 6 from J; bases not matched to a gene: 8. CDR1 MNHNS and CDR2 SASEGT come from the germline V gene. CDR3 length equals 15 residues. In nucleotides, the CDR3 is TGTGCCAGCATCGGGGGGACAGGCCTTAATTCACCCCTCCACTTT. This codes for CASIGGTGLNSPLHF.

On this clone itself: The junction differs from germline at one of its ends, possibly a read error. Other DNA sequences in this sample translate to the same CDR3. The chain employs TRBV5-6 and TRBJ2-7; 13 bases are shared with TRBD2. The CDR3 extends over 16 amino acids. Germline CDR1 and CDR2: SGHDT and YYEEEE. CDR3 sequence reads: CASSLIGLAGAYEQYF. CDR3 nucleotide sequence: TGTGCCAGCAGCTTGATAGGACTAGCGGGGGCCTACGAGCAATACTTC.

The V call is TRBV6-1, the J call TRBJ2-7; weak D call: TRBD2 (6 bases). V lost 4 bases to trimming and J lost 2 bases, with 12 bases between them. Germline CDR1 and CDR2: MNHNS and SASEGT. The CDR3 has 14 residues. CDR3 DNA: TGTGCCAGCAGTGCCCCTCGGGGGACCTACGAGCAGTACTTC. Its translation: CASSAPRGTYEQYF.